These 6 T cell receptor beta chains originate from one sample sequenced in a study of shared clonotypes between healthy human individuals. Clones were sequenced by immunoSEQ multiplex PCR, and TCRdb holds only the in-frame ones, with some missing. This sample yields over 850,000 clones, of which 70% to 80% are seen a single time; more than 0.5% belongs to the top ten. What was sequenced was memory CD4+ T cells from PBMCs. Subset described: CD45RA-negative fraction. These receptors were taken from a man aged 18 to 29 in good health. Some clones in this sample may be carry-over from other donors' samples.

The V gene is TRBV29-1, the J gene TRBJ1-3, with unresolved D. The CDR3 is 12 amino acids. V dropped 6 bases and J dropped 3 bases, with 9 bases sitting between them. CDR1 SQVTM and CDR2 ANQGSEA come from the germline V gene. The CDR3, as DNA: TGCAGCGTCTCCGGGGATGGAAACACCATATATTTT. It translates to CSVSGDGNTIYF. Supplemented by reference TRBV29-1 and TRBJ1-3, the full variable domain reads SAVISQKPSRDICQRGTSLTIQCQVDSQVTMMFWYRQQPGQSLTLIATANQGSEATYESGFVIDKFPISRPNLTFSTLTVSNMSPEDSSIYLCSVSGDGNTIYFGEGSWLTVV.

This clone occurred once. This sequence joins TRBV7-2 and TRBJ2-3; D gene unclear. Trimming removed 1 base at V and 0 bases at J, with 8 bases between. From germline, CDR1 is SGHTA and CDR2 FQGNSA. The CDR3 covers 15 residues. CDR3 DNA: TGTGCCAGCAGCTTAGAGGTGCGAAGCACAGATACGCAGTATTTT. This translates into CASSLEVRSTDTQYF.

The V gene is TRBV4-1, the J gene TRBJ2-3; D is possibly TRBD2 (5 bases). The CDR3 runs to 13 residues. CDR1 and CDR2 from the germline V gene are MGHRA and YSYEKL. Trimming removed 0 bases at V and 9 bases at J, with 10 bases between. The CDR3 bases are TGCGCCAGCAGCCAAGATCGGGCGGGCACGCAGTATTTT. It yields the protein CASSQDRAGTQYF.

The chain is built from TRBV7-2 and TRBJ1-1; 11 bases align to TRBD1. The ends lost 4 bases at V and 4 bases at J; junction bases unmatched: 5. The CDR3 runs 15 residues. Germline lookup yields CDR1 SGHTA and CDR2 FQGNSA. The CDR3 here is CASSSRTGGFTEAFF. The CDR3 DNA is TGTGCCAGCAGCTCCAGGACAGGGGGCTTCACTGAAGCTTTCTTT.

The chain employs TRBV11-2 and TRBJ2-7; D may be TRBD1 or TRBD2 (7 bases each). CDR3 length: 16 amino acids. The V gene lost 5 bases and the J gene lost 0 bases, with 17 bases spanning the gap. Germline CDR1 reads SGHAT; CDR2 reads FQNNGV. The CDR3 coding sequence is TGTGCCAGCAGCCAGGGGGGGGCGGGAAACTCCTACGAGCAGTACTTC. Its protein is CASSQGGAGNSYEQYF.

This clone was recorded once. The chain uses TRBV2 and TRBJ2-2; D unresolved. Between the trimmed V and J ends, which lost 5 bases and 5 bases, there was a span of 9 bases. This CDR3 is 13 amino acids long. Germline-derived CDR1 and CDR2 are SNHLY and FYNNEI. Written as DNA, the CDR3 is TGTGCCAGCAGTAGAGATGGTACCGGGGAGCTGTTTTTT. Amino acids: CASSRDGTGELFF.